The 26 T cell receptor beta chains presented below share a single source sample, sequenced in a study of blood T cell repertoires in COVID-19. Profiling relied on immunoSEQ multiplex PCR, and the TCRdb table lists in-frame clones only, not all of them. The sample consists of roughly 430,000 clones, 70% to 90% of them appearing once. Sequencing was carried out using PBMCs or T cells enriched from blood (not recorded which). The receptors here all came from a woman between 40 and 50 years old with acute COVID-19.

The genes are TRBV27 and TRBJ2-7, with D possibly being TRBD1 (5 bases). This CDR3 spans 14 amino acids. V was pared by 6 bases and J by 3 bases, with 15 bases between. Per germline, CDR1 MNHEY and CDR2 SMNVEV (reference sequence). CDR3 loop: CASSLIRESYEQYF. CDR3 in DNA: TGTGCCAGCAGCCTTATCAGGGAAAGCTACGAGCAGTACTTC.

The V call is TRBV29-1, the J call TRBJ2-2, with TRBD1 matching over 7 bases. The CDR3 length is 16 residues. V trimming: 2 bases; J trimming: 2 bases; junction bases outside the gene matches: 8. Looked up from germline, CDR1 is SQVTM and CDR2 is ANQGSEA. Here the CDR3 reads CSVELWDSSNTGELFF. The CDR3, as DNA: TGCAGCGTTGAATTGTGGGACAGCTCCAACACCGGGGAGCTGTTTTTT.

Written as DNA, the CDR3 is TGTGCCAGCAGCGTAGGGACAGGGGGAGCTAACTATGGCTACACCTTC. This encodes CASSVGTGGANYGYTF. This chain uses TRBV9 with TRBJ1-2; 10 positions match TRBD1. V was pared by 0 bases and J by 0 bases, with 2 bases of the junction left unmatched. CDR1 and CDR2 (germline): SGDLS, YYNGEE. CDR3 length: 16 amino acids.

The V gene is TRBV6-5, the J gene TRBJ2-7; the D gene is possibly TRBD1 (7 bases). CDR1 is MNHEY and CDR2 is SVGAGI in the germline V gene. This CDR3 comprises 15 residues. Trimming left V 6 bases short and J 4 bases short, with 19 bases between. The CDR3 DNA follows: TGTGCCAGCAGCCTCCATGGAGGGGGCGGGTACGAGCAGTACTTC. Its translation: CASSLHGGGGYEQYF.

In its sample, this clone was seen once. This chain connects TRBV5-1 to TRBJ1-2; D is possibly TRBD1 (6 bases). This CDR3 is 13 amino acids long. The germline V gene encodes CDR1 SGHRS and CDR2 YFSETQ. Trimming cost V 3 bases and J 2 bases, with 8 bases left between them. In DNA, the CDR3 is TGCGCCAGCAGCTCAACAGGGAACTATGGCTACACCTTC. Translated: CASSSTGNYGYTF.

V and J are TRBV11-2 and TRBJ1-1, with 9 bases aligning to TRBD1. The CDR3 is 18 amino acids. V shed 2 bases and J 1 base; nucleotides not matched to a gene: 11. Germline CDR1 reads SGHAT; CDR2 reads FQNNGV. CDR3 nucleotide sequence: TGTGCCAGCAGCTTATTTTACAGGGGGCCTTTTGAGAACACTGAAGCTTTCTTT. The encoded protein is CASSLFYRGPFENTEAFF.

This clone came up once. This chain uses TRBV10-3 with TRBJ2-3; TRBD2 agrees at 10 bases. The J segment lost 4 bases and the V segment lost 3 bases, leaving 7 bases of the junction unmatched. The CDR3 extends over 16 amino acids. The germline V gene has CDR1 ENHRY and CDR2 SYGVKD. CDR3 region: CAISERTSGVADTQYF. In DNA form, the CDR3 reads TGTGCCATCAGTGAACGGACTAGCGGTGTGGCAGATACGCAGTATTTT.

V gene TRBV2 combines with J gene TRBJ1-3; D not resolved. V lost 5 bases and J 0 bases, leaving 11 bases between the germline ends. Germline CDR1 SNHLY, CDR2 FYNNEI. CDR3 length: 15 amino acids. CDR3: CASSTVPVSGNTIYF. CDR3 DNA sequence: TGTGCCAGCAGTACCGTCCCAGTCTCTGGAAACACCATATATTTT.

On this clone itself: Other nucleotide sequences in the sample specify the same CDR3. CDR3 in amino acids: CASSIGTSYEQYF. Written as DNA, the CDR3 is TGTGCCAGTAGTATAGGGACTAGCTACGAGCAGTACTTC. This chain uses TRBV19 with TRBJ2-7, with 7 bases fitting TRBD2. The V segment lost 1 base and the J segment 3 bases; nucleotides outside the gene matches: 0. This CDR3 spans 13 amino acids. Germline V gene sequence: CDR1 LNHDA, CDR2 SQIVND (reference sequence).

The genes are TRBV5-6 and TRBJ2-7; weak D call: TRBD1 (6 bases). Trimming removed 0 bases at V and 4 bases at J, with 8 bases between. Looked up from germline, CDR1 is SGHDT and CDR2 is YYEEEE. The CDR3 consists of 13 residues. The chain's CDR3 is CASSLATGYEQYF. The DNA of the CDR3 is TGTGCCAGCAGCTTGGCCACAGGGTACGAGCAGTACTTC.

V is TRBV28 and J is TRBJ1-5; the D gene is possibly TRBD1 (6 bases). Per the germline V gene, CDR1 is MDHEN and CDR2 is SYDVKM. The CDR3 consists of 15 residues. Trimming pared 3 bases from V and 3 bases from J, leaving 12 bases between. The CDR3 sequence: CASSFRQVLNQPQHF. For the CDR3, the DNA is TGTGCCAGCAGTTTCAGACAGGTCCTCAATCAGCCCCAGCATTTT.

CDR3 nucleotides: TGTGCCAGCAGTTACTTGCGGGATGATACGCAGTATTTT. Translating it yields CASSYLRDDTQYF. The rearrangement links TRBV6-6 to TRBJ2-3; tentatively, D is TRBD2 (6 bases). V was pared by 1 base and J by 6 bases, with 8 bases between. Germline V CDR1 and CDR2: MNHNY, SVGAGI (reference sequence). The CDR3 runs 13 residues.

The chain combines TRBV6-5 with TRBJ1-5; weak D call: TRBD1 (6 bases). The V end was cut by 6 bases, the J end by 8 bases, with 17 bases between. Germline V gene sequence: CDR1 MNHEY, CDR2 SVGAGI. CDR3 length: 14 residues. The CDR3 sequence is CASSPIRGFEPQHF. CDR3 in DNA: TGTGCCAGCAGCCCGATAAGGGGGTTTGAGCCCCAGCATTTT.

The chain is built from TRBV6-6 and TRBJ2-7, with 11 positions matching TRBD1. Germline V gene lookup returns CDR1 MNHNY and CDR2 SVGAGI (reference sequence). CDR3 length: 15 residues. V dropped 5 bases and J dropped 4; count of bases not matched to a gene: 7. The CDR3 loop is CASSKGTGGGYEQYF. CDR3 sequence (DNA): TGTGCCAGCAGTAAAGGGACAGGGGGGGGTTACGAGCAGTACTTC.

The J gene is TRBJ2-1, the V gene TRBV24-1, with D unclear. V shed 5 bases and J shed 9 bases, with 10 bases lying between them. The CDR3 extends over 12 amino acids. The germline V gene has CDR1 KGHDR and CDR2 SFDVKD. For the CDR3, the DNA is TGTGCCACCAGTGTTCCCACGGGTGAGCAGTTCTTC. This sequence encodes CATSVPTGEQFF.

For the CDR3, the DNA is TGTGCCAGTAGTATGGCGGGGGCCGTGGAGACCCAGTACTTC. Its protein is CASSMAGAVETQYF. This sequence joins TRBV19 and TRBJ2-5; D might be TRBD2 (7 bases). CDR1 LNHDA and CDR2 SQIVND come from the germline V gene (reference sequence). The CDR3 totals 14 residues. Trimming pared 3 bases from V and 5 bases from J, leaving 13 bases between.

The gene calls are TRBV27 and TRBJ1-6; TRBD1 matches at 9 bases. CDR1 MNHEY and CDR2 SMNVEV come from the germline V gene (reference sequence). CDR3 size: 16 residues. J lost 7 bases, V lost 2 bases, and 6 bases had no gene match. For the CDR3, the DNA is TGTGCCAGCAGTTTAAAGTGGACAGGGGTCAATTCACCCCTCCACTTT. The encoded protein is CASSLKWTGVNSPLHF.

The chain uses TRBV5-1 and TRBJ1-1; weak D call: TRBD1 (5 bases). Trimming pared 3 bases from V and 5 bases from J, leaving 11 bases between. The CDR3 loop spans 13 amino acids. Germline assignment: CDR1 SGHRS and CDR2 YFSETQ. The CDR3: CASSYGGGTEAFF. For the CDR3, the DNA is TGCGCCAGCAGCTACGGGGGAGGGACTGAAGCTTTCTTT.

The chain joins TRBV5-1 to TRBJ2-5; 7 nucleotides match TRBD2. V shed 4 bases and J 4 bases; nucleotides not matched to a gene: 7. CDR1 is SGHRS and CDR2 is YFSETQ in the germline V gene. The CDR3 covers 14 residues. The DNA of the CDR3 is TGCGCCAGCAGCGACCCGACTAGCTCAGAGACCCAGTACTTC. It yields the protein CASSDPTSSETQYF.

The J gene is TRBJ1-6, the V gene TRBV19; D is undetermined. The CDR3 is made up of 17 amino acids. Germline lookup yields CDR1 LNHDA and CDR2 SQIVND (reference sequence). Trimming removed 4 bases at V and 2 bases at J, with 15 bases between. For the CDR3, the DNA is TGTGCCAGTAGTACGAGGTCAACTTGGCCCTATAATTCACCCCTCCACTTT. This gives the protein CASSTRSTWPYNSPLHF.

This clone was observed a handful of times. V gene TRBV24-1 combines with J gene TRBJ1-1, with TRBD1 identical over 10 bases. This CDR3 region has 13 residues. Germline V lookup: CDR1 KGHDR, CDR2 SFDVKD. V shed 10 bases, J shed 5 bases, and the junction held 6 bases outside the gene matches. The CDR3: CATRDRGLTEAFF. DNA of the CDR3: TGTGCCACTAGAGACAGGGGGCTTACTGAAGCTTTCTTT.

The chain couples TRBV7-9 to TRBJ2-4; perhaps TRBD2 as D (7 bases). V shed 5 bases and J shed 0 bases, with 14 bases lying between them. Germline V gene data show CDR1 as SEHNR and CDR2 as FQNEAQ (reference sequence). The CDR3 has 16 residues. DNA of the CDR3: TGTGCCAGCAGCCCAGTCGGGGGGCTAGCCAAAAACATTCAGTACTTC. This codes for CASSPVGGLAKNIQYF.

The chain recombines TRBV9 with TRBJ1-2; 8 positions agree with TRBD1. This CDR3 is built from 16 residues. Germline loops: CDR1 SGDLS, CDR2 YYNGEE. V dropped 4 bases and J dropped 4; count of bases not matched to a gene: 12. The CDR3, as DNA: TGTGCCAGCAGCCATAGCGCCAGGGGGCTTGTCTATGGCTACACCTTC. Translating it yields CASSHSARGLVYGYTF.

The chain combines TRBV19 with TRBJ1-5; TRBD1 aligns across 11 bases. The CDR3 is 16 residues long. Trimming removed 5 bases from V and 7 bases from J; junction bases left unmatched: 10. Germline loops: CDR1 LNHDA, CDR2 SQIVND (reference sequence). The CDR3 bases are TGTGCCAGTAGTCTACTGCCGGGACAGGGGGAACAGCCCCAGCATTTT. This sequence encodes CASSLLPGQGEQPQHF.

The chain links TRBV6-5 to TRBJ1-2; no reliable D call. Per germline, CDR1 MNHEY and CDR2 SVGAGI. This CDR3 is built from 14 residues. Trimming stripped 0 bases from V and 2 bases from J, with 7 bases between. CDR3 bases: TGTGCCAGCAGTTACTCCAGTTTAAACTATGGCTACACCTTC. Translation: CASSYSSLNYGYTF.

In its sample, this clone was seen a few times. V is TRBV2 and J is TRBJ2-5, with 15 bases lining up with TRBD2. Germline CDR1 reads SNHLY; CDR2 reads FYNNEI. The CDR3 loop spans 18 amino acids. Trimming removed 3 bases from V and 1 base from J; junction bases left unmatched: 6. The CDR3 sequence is CASSDRRTSGGAQETQYF. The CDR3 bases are TGTGCCAGCAGTGATCGAAGGACTAGCGGGGGGGCCCAAGAGACCCAGTACTTC.